These 17 T cell receptor beta chains share one sample of origin, sequenced in a study of early T cells in non-severe SARS-CoV-2 infection. In TCRdb, the 5' RACE reads were re-called with MiXCR into one record per CDR3 protein. The sample has roughly 50,000 distinct CDR3 sequences, approximately 7.6% seen once. Sequencing input: whole blood. All receptors derive from an adult who was a healthcare worker with PCR-confirmed SARS-CoV-2 infection or an uninfected control (not recorded which).

The chain recombines TRBV5-1 with TRBJ1-2; TRBD1 matches 10 bases. Germline V gene sequence: CDR1 SGHRS, CDR2 YFSETQ. There are 12 residues in the CDR3. The V segment lost 7 bases and the J segment 8 bases; nucleotides outside the gene matches: 5. The CDR3 bases are TGCGCCAGCGCCGACAGGGGGCTCGGCTACACCTTC. Its protein product is CASADRGLGYTF.

This clonotype was observed many times. This sequence joins TRBV20-1 and TRBJ2-1; 8 bases are shared with TRBD2. V was clipped by 0 bases and J by 9 bases; unmatched bases: 10. Per the germline V gene, CDR1 is DFQATT and CDR2 is SNEGSKA (reference sequence). CDR3 length: 15 amino acids. CDR3: CSARDAGGGDSEQFF. The CDR3 bases are TGCAGTGCTAGAGATGCGGGAGGCGGTGATTCTGAGCAGTTCTTC.

This clonotype appeared a few times. The rearrangement joins TRBV5-1 to TRBJ2-1; D uncertain. Germline values: CDR1 SGHRS, CDR2 YFSETQ. This CDR3 comprises 14 residues. Trimming removed 4 bases from V and 3 bases from J, with 11 bases in between. CDR3 nucleotides: TGCGCCAGCAGCCCTGGATCCTTCTACAATGAGCAGTTCTTC. Translated: CASSPGSFYNEQFF.

A few counts support this clonotype. The V gene is TRBV4-1, the J gene TRBJ1-2; D unresolved. Germline V gives CDR1 MGHRA, CDR2 YSYEKL. The length of the CDR3 is 15 residues. Trimming took off 0 bases at V and 2 bases at J, with 10 bases between the two ends. CDR3 nucleotide sequence: TGCGCCAGCAGCCAAGAGGGAGCCGCGAACTATGGCTACACCTTC. Residues: CASSQEGAANYGYTF.

This chain joins TRBV10-3 and TRBJ1-2; the match to TRBD1 covers 8 bases. Germline values: CDR1 ENHRY, CDR2 SYGVKD. The length of the CDR3 is 14 residues. With V trimmed by 6 bases and J by 3 bases, 6 bases remained unmatched. In nucleotides, the CDR3 is TGTGCCATCAGAGGGACAGGCGGCGACTATGGCTACACCTTC. It specifies CAIRGTGGDYGYTF.

This sequence joins TRBV3-1 and TRBJ1-5; D is unclear. Per germline, CDR1 LGHDT and CDR2 YNNKEL (reference sequence). V was pared by 1 base and J by 1 base, with 5 bases between. This CDR3 has 14 amino acids. CDR3 region: CASSQALSNQPQHF. The CDR3 nucleotides read TGTGCCAGCAGCCAAGCGCTCAGCAATCAGCCCCAGCATTTT. Supplemented by reference TRBV3-1 and TRBJ1-5, the full variable domain reads DTAVSQTPKYLVTQMGNDKSIKCEQNLGHDTMYWYKQDSKKFLKIMFSYNNKELIINETVPNRFSPKSPDKAHLNLHINSLELGDSAVYFCASSQALSNQPQHFGDGTRLSIL.

V usage is TRBV27 and J usage is TRBJ2-7, with a tentative D call TRBD1 (6 bases). Trimming shortened V by 5 bases and J by 1 base, and 15 bases separated the two germline ends. From germline, CDR1 is MNHEY and CDR2 SMNVEV (reference sequence). CDR3 length equals 15 residues. CDR3 amino acids: CASSLRGTRSYEQYF. In DNA, the CDR3 is TGTGCCAGCAGTCTCCGAGGGACACGGTCCTACGAGCAGTACTTC.

This clonotype was picked up a small number of times. J is TRBJ2-3 and V is TRBV10-3; TRBD2 aligns across 12 bases. Trimming cost V 8 bases and J 0 bases; bases outside gene matches: 9. The germline V gene encodes CDR1 ENHRY and CDR2 SYGVKD. The CDR3 has 17 amino acids. The CDR3 region has the DNA TGTGCCATCCGTAAGACTAGCGGGGGAACTAGCACAGATACGCAGTATTTT. Translated, it gives CAIRKTSGGTSTDTQYF.

This clonotype was detected only a few times. V is TRBV29-1 and J is TRBJ2-7, with no clear D. The CDR3 length is 13 residues. The germline V and J ends were trimmed by 2 bases and 4 bases, with 12 bases remaining between them. Germline V gene lookup returns CDR1 SQVTM and CDR2 ANQGSEA. The CDR3 here is CSVELSTGYEQYF. In nucleotides, the CDR3 is TGCAGCGTTGAACTCTCCACCGGGTACGAGCAGTACTTC.

This clonotype turned up a few times. The chain combines TRBV7-9 with TRBJ2-7; D ambiguous. CDR3 length equals 14 residues. V lost 2 bases to trimming and J lost 2 bases, with 10 bases between them. Germline loops: CDR1 SEHNR, CDR2 FQNEAQ (reference sequence). The CDR3 sequence is CASSLLQYPYEQYF. The CDR3 DNA sequence: TGTGCCAGCAGCTTATTACAGTACCCCTACGAGCAGTACTTC.

The chain uses TRBV15 and TRBJ2-5, with a tentative D call TRBD1 (6 bases). Germline loops: CDR1 LNHNV, CDR2 YYDKDF (reference sequence). There are 15 residues in the CDR3. V was cut by 2 bases and J by 4 bases, with 14 bases left in between. As DNA, the CDR3 is TGTGCCACCAGCAGAATAAAGGGACAACCAGAGACCCAGTACTTC. Encoded protein: CATSRIKGQPETQYF.

This clonotype has a handful of counts. This chain connects TRBV2 to TRBJ1-4; 8 bases are shared with TRBD1. The CDR3 spans 13 residues. With V trimmed by 6 bases and J by 7 bases, 4 bases remained unmatched. CDR1 is SNHLY, CDR2 FYNNEI, per germline. The CDR3 spells CASSAGGSEKLFF. The CDR3 DNA reads TGTGCCAGCAGCGCAGGGGGCTCTGAAAAACTGTTTTTT.

In its sample, this clonotype was seen many times. The chain has TRBV2 and TRBJ2-7; D unresolved. Looked up from germline, CDR1 is SNHLY and CDR2 is FYNNEI. The CDR3 extends over 13 amino acids. Between the trimmed V and J ends, which lost 7 bases and 4 bases, there was a span of 14 bases. CDR3: CASKVTPTYEQYF. As DNA, the CDR3 is TGTGCCAGCAAGGTGACCCCGACGTACGAGCAGTACTTC.

In this sample, this clonotype turned up many times. V is TRBV11-2 and J is TRBJ2-7; possible D gene TRBD1, 5 bases. This CDR3 spans 14 amino acids. The germline CDR1 and CDR2 sequences are SGHAT and FQNNGV. The V end was cut by 3 bases, the J end by 4 bases, with 13 bases between. In DNA form, the CDR3 reads TGTGCCAGCAGCTTGGCAGGGAAGGGGTACGAGCAGTACTTC. Translation gives CASSLAGKGYEQYF.

This clonotype was recorded a few times. The chain uses TRBV2 and TRBJ2-5; 9 bases fit TRBD2. The CDR3 is 14 amino acids. With V trimmed by 5 bases and J by 2 bases, 3 bases remained unmatched. Germline CDR1 SNHLY, CDR2 FYNNEI. The CDR3 protein is CASSFLAGQETQYF. The CDR3 DNA is TGTGCCAGCAGTTTTCTAGCGGGGCAAGAGACCCAGTACTTC.

This clonotype was detected a few times. V and J are TRBV12-3 or TRBV12-4 and TRBJ2-1, with 9 positions matching TRBD2. V trimming: 2 bases; J trimming: 6 bases; junction bases outside the gene matches: 8. The CDR3 is 16 amino acids. CDR3 coding DNA: TGTGCCAGCAGTTTACGCCCTAGCGGGGTAGGCAATGAGCAGTTCTTC. Translation gives CASSLRPSGVGNEQFF.

This clonotype appeared many times. The rearrangement uses TRBV27 and TRBJ2-5; D assignment may be TRBD1 or TRBD2 (6 bases each). V was pared by 4 bases and J by 5 bases, with 14 bases between. The CDR3 totals 14 residues. Germline assignment: CDR1 MNHEY and CDR2 SMNVEV (reference sequence). The CDR3 here is CASSSTGTGETQYF. The DNA of the CDR3 is TGTGCCAGCAGTTCAACAGGGACTGGGGAGACCCAGTACTTC.